The entry that follows covers one T cell receptor beta chain sequence. Clones were sequenced by immunoSEQ multiplex PCR, and TCRdb holds only the in-frame ones, with some missing. The table lists fewer than 30,000 clones, 90% of them singletons. The data were taken from a study of preoperative IRX-2 immunotherapy in early breast cancer. The CDR3 has 14 residues. Germline V gives CDR1 MNHNS, CDR2 SASEGT. V was clipped by 2 bases and J by 4 bases, with 11 bases between them. Described treatment: preoperative locoregional IRX-2 cytokine immunotherapy. This phase Ib study tested locoregional IRX-2 cytokine immunotherapy given before surgery.

Sample collection occurred from a patient treated with IRX-2 immunotherapy. V and J are TRBV6-1 and TRBJ1-2, with D hard to call. This clonotype was sampled from a human donor with breast cancer. In nucleotides, the CDR3 is TGTGCCAGCAGTGAATCTTGGGTCGGCTATGGCTACACCTTC. It translates to CASSESWVGYGYTF.